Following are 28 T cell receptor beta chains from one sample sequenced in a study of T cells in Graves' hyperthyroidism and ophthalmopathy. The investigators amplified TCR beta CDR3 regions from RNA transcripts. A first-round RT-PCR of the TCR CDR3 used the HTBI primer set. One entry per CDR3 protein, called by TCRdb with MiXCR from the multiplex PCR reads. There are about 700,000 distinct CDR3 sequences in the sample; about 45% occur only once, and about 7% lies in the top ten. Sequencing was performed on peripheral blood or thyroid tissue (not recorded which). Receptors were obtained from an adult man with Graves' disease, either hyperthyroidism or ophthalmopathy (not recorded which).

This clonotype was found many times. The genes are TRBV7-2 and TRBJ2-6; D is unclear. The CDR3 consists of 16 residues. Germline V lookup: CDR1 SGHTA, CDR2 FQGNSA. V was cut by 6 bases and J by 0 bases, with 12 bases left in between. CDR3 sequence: CASRYPDNSGANVLTF. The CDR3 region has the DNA TGTGCCAGCAGATATCCCGATAACTCTGGGGCCAACGTCCTGACTTTC.

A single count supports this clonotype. The CDR3 reads CSARDPKGLNYEQYF. In nucleotides, the CDR3 is TGCAGTGCTAGAGATCCTAAGGGACTAAACTACGAGCAGTACTTC. The chain is built from TRBV20-1 and TRBJ2-7; TRBD2 aligns across 7 bases. This CDR3 has 15 residues. The germline V gene has CDR1 DFQATT and CDR2 SNEGSKA (reference sequence). V lost 0 bases, J lost 3 bases, and 8 bases stayed unmatched.

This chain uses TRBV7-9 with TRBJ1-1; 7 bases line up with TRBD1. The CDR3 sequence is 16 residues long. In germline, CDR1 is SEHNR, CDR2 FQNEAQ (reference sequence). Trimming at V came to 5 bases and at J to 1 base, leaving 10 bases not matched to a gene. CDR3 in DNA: TGTGCCAGCAGCGTTGATACGACAGGGACGAACACTGAAGCTTTCTTT. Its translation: CASSVDTTGTNTEAFF.

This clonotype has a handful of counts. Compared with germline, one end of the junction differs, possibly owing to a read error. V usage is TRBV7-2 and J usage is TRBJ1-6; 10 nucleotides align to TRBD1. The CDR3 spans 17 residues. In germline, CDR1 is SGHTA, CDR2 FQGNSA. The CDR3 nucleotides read TGCGCCAGCAGCCAAGCCCGAACCGGGACAGGGGATTCACCCCTCCACTTT. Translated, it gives CASSQARTGTGDSPLHF.

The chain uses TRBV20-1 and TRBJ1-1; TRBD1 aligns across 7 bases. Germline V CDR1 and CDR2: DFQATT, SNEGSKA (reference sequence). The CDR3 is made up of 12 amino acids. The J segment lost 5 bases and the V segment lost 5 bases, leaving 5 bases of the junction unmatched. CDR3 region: CSASRGQTEAFF. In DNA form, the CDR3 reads TGCAGTGCTTCCAGGGGACAGACTGAAGCTTTCTTT.

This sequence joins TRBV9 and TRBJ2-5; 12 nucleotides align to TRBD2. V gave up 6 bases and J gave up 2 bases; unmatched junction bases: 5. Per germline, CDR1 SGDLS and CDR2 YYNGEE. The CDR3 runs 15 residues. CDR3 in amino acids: CASTLAGGRQETQYF. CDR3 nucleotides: TGTGCCAGCACTCTAGCGGGGGGGCGGCAAGAGACCCAGTACTTC.

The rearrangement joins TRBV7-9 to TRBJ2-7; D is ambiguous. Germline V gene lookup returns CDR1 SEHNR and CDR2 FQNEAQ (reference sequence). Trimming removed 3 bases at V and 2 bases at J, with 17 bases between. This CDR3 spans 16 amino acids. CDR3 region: CASSLAPSTVTYEQYF. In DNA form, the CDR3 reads TGTGCCAGCAGCTTGGCCCCCTCGACGGTTACCTACGAGCAGTACTTC. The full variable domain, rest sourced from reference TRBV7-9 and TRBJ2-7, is DTGVSQNPRHKITKRGQNVTFRCDPISEHNRLYWYRQTLGQGPEFLTYFQNEAQLEKSRLLSDRFSAERPKGSFSTLEIQRTEQGDSAMYLCASSLAPSTVTYEQYFGPGTRLTVT.

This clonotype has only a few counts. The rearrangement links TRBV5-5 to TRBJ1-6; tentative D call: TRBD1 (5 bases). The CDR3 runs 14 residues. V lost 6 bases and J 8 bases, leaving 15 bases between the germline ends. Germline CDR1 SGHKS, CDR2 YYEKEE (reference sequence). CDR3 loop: CASTGGTPDSPLHF. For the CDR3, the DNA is TGTGCCAGCACGGGCGGGACCCCTGATTCACCCCTCCACTTT.

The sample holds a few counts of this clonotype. CDR3 sequence reads: CASSEAPYEQYF. In nucleotides, the CDR3 is TGTGCCAGCAGTGAAGCCCCTTACGAGCAGTACTTC. V and J are TRBV2 and TRBJ2-7; no definite D call. Germline V gene lookup returns CDR1 SNHLY and CDR2 FYNNEI. Trimming took off 0 bases at V and 4 bases at J, with 4 bases between the two ends. There are 12 residues in the CDR3.

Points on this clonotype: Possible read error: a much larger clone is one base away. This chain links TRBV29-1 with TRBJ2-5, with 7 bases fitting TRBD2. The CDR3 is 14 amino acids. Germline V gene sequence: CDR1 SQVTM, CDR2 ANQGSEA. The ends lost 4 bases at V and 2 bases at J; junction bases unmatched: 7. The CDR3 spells CSVGKGLKQETQYF. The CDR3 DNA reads TGCAGCGTTGGGAAGGGACTAAAGCAAGAGACCCAGTACTTC. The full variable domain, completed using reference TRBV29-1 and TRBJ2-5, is SAVISQKPSRDICQRGTSLTIQCQVDSQVTMMFWYRQQPGQSLTLIATANQGSEATYESGFVIDKFPISRPNLTFSTLTVSNMSPEDSSIYLCSVGKGLKQETQYFGPGTRLLVL.

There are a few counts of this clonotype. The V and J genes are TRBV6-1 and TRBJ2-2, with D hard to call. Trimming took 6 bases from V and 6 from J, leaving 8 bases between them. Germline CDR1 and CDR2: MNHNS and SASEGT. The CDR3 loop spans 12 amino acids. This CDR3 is CASRTFAGELFF. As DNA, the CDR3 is TGTGCCAGCAGGACCTTTGCCGGGGAGCTGTTTTTT.

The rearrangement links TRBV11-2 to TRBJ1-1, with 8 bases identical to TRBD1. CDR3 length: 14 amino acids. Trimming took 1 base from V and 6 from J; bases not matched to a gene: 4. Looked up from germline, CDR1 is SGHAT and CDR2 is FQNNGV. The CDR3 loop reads CASSLAGGEAEAFF. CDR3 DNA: TGTGCCAGCAGCTTAGCAGGGGGCGAGGCTGAAGCTTTCTTT.

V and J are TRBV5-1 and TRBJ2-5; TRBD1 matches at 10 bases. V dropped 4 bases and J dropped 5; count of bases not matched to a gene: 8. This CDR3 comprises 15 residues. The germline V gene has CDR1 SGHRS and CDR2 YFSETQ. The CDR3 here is CASSRWDRGLETQYF. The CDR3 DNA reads TGCGCCAGCAGCAGGTGGGACAGGGGATTGGAGACCCAGTACTTC. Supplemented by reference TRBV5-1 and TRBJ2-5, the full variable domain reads KAGVTQTPRYLIKTRGQQVTLSCSPISGHRSVSWYQQTPGQGLQFLFEYFSETQRNKGNFPGRFSGRQFSNSRSEMNVSTLELGDSALYLCASSRWDRGLETQYFGPGTRLLVL.

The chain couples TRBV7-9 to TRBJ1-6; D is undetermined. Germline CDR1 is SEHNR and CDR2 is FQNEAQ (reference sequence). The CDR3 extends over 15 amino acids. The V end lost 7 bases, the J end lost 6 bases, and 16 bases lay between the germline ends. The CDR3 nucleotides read TGTGCCAGCAAACCAATCACAGAGACTAATTCACCCCTCCACTTT. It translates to CASKPITETNSPLHF.

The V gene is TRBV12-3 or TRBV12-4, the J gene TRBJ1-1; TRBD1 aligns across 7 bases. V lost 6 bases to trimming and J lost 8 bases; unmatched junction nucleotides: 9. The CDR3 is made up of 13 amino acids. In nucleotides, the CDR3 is TGTGCCAGCAGGCCTCAACAGGGGTCGGAAGCTTTCTTT. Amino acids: CASRPQQGSEAFF.

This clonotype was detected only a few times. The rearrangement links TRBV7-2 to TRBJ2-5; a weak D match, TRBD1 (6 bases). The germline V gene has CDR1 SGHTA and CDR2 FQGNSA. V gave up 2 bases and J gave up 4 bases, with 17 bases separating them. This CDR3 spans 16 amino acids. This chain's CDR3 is CASSLSSAGALETQYF. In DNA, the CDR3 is TGTGCCAGCAGCTTAAGTTCCGCAGGGGCATTAGAGACCCAGTACTTC.

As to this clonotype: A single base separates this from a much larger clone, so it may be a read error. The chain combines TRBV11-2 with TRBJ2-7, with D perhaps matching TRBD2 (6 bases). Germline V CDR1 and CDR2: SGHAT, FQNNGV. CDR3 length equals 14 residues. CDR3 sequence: CASSLGGGTYEQHF. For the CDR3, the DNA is TGTGCCAGCAGCTTGGGGGGAGGAACCTACGAGCAGCACTTC.

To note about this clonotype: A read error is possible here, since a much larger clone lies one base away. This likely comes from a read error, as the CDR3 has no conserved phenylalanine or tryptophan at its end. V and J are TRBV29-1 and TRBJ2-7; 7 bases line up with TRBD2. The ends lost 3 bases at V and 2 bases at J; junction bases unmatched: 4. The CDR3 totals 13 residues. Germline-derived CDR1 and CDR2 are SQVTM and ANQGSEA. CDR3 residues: CSVDPSGTYEQYS. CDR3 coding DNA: TGCAGCGTTGATCCGAGCGGGACCTACGAGCAGTACTCC.

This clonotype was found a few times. The CDR3 reads CASSLGRRGETQYF. For the CDR3, the DNA is TGTGCCAGCAGCTTAGGCCGACGGGGAGAGACCCAGTACTTC. The chain carries TRBV11-3 and TRBJ2-5; D possibly corresponds to TRBD2 (5 bases). Germline CDR1 and CDR2: SGHNT and YENEEA. The CDR3 is 14 residues long. Trimming shortened V by 1 base and J by 4 bases, and 10 bases separated the two germline ends.

The CDR3 is CASSPSVPGQGARTEAFF. The CDR3 DNA sequence: TGTGCCAGCAGCCCCTCGGTCCCGGGACAGGGGGCCAGGACTGAAGCTTTCTTT. The genes are TRBV7-9 and TRBJ1-1, with 12 bases fitting TRBD1. Germline V CDR1 and CDR2: SEHNR, FQNEAQ (reference sequence). This CDR3 spans 18 amino acids. The ends lost 5 bases at V and 5 bases at J; junction bases unmatched: 15.

The CDR3 nucleotides are TGTGCCAGCAGTGAGGGTAATCTACAAGACTCTGGAAACACCATATATTTT. Translated: CASSEGNLQDSGNTIYF. The V and J genes are TRBV6-5 and TRBJ1-3; D ambiguous. The V gene's germline CDR1 is MNHEY and CDR2 SVGAGI. V lost 5 bases to trimming and J lost 0 bases, with 17 bases between them. The CDR3 totals 17 residues.

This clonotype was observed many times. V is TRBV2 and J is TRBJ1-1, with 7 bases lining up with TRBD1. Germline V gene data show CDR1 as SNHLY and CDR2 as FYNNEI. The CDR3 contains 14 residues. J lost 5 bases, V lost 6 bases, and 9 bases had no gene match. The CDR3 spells CASRLNDRETEAFF. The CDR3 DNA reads TGTGCCAGCAGACTGAACGACAGGGAGACTGAAGCTTTCTTT. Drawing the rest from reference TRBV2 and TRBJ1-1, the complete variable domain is EPEVTQTPSHQVTQMGQEVILRCVPISNHLYFYWYRQILGQKVEFLVSFYNNEISEKSEIFDDQFSVERPDGSNFTLKIRSTKLEDSAMYFCASRLNDRETEAFFGQGTRLTVV.

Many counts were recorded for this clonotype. The CDR3 nucleotides are TGTGCCAGCAGCGACGACACCGGAGGGGCTGAAGCTTTCTTT. This encodes CASSDDTGGAEAFF. The chain employs TRBV12-3 or TRBV12-4 and TRBJ1-1; weak D call: TRBD1 (5 bases). This CDR3 contains 14 residues. V shed 6 bases and J shed 6 bases, with 17 bases lying between them.

DNA for the CDR3: TGTGCCATCAGTGAATGGGGGGGGGACCAGCCCCAGCATTTT. Translation gives CAISEWGGDQPQHF. V usage is TRBV10-3 and J usage is TRBJ1-5; a weak D match, TRBD1 (5 bases). Trimming stripped 3 bases from V and 7 bases from J, with 13 bases between. CDR3 size: 14 residues. Germline V gene data show CDR1 as ENHRY and CDR2 as SYGVKD.

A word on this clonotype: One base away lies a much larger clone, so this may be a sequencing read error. The CDR3 protein is CATSDSGHYGYTF. The CDR3 DNA sequence: TGTGCCACCAGTGATTCGGGTCACTATGGCTACACCTTC. The genes are TRBV24-1 and TRBJ1-2; D remains ambiguous. Trimming left V 2 bases short and J 3 bases short, with 6 bases between. Germline V lookup: CDR1 KGHDR, CDR2 SFDVKD. The CDR3 contains 13 residues.

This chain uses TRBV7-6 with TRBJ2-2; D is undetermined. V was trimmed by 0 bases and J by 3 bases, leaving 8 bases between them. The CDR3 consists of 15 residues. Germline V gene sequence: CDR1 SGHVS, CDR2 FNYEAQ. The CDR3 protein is CASSLAAAYTGELFF. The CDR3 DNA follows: TGTGCCAGCAGCTTAGCGGCAGCTTACACCGGGGAGCTGTTTTTT.

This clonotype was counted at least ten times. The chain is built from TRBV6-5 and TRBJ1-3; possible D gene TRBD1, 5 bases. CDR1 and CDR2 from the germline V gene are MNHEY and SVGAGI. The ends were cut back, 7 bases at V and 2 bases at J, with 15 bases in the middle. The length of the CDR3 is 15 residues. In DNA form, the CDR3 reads TGTGCCAGCATGGAGGGGACGCTAGCTGGAAACACCATATATTTT. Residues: CASMEGTLAGNTIYF.

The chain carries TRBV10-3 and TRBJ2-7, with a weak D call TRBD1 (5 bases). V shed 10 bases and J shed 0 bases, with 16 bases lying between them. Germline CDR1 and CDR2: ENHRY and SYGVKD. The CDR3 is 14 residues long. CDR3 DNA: TGTGCCAGCAAAGTCAGGGCCAGCTCCTACGAGCAGTACTTC. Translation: CASKVRASSYEQYF.